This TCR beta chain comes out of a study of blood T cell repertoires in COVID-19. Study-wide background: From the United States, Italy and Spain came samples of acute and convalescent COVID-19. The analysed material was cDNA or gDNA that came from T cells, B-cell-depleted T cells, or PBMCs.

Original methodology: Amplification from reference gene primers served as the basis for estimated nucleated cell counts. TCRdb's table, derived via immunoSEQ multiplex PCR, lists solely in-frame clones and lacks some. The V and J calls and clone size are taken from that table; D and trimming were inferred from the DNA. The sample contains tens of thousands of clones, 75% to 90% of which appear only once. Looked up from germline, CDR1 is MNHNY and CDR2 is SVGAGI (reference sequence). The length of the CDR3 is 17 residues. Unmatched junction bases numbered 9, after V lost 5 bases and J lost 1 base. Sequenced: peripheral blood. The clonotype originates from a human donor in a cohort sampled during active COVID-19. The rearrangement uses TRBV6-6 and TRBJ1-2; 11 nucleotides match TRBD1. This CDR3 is CASSQYRTGGHNYGYTF. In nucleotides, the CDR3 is TGTGCCAGCAGTCAATACCGGACAGGGGGCCATAACTATGGCTACACCTTC.